The source of this T cell receptor (beta chain) is a study of blood T cell repertoires in COVID-19. Sequenced by immunoSEQ multiplex PCR; TCRdb stores in-frame clones only, minus some. The sample lists some 160,000 clones, 86% seen once, with around 4% in the top ten. CDR1 is KGHSY, CDR2 FQNENV, per germline. The CDR3 consists of 16 residues. Deletions cut 0 bases from V and 0 bases from J, with 8 bases between. The receptor comes from a woman between 65 and 79 years old with acute or convalescent COVID-19. Sequencing was performed on peripheral blood. The V gene is TRBV16, the J gene TRBJ1-4; D is ambiguous. DNA for the CDR3: TGTGCCAGCAGCCAATCACGCACTCCAACTAATGAAAAACTGTTTTTT. Residues: CASSQSRTPTNEKLFF.